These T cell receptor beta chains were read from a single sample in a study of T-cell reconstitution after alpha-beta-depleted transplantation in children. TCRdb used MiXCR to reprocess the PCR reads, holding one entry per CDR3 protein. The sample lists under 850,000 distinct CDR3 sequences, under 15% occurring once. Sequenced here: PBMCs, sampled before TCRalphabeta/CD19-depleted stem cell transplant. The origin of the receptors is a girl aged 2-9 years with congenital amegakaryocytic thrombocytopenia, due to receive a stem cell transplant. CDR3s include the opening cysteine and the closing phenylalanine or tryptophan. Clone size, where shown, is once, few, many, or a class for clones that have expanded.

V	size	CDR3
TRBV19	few	CASMMTEAGGVGELFF
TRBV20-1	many	CSAWVGRMNTEAFF
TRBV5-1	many	CASSLAGTASSYEQYF
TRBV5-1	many	CASGADGTSGDTQYF
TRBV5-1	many	CASSLPPRRASTDTQYF
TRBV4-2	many	CASSQDSKRAFF
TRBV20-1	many	CSARAGTSPDTQYF
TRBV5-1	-	CASRVSALAGVGELFF
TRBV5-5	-	CASSLSRRNTEAFF
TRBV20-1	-	CSAPRTSGSRTDTQYF
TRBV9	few	CASSVDPTGGGETQYF
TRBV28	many	CATSSLNTEAFF
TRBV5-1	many	CASSLELAGHNEQFF
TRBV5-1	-	CASNKMDGNTEAFF
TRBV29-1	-	CSVKGTYEQYF
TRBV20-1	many	CSALTSAGGNWEQYF
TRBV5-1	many	CASSPGTSTNTGELFF
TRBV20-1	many	CSAREVKEQFF
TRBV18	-	CASSPWPGLENTIYF
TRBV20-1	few	CSAGGAEDSSTDTQYF
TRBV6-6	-	CAGGLGYEQYF
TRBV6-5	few	CASSYVQFPWNEQFF
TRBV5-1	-	CASQDQDTDSEAFF
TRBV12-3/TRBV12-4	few	CASSFPPPGQGANQPQHF
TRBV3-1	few	CASSQGWLASYNEQFF
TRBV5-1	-	CASSFLSRRTGELFF
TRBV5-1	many	CASSPLAENTGELFF
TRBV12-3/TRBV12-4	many	CASRGTSGSSSTDTQYF
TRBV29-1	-	CSVQGGTTGGYTF
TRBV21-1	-	CASSKEGGHYVYEQYF
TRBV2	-	CASERSHYTTGELFF
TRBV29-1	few	CSVGTGKNEQYF
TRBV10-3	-	CAISGLSGYEQYF
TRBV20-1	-	CSANAGGIYEQYF
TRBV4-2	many	CASSQDLSDNQETQYF